Below are 13 T cell receptor beta chains sequenced from a single sample in a study of blood T cells in healthy people across ages (dated by TCRdb to the mid-2010s). Library method: 5' RACE. The sequencing machine was an Illumina HiSeq 2500. A second PCR of about 6 to 11 cycles was run with a J-beta primer mix and a sample-barcoded 5' primer. TCRdb passed the public sequencing reads through fastp at Q25 and MiXCR, retaining productive beta sequences. Entries that share a CDR3 protein sequence are merged under the most common genes and DNA. This sample comprises hundreds of thousands of distinct CDR3 sequences, 40% to 50% of them detected only once. Roughly a fifth of the sample is taken by the ten largest. The sample was blood. The receptors were gathered from a man in his 60s in good health.

This clonotype came up a few times. The rearrangement links TRBV6-1 to TRBJ2-1; tentatively, D is TRBD2 (6 bases). Looked up from germline, CDR1 is MNHNS and CDR2 is SASEGT. V was pared by 7 bases and J by 6 bases, with 13 bases between. This CDR3 contains 13 residues. This chain's CDR3 is CASTSGLRNEQFF. Here the CDR3 DNA reads TGTGCCAGCACCTCGGGACTTCGCAATGAGCAGTTCTTC.

This chain joins TRBV28 and TRBJ2-1; TRBD2 matches 10 bases. The last part of the DNA fits TRBJ2-7 better; the J call may be wrong. Looked up from germline, CDR1 is MDHEN and CDR2 is SYDVKM. The CDR3 spans 17 residues. The CDR3 DNA is TGTGCCAGCAGTCCTTCGATAGCGGGAGGCACCTACAATGAGCAGTACTTC. As protein: CASSPSIAGGTYNEQYF.

The genes are TRBV24-1 and TRBJ2-3, with D maybe TRBD2 (5 bases). This CDR3 comprises 11 residues. Germline CDR1 and CDR2: KGHDR and SFDVKD. V was trimmed by 7 bases and J by 6 bases, leaving 7 bases between them. The CDR3, as DNA: TGTGCCACCAGCGGACTGGATACGCAGTATTTT. Residues: CATSGLDTQYF.

This clonotype showed up just a few times. This chain links TRBV12-3 or TRBV12-4 with TRBJ2-5, with 12 bases lining up with TRBD2. The CDR3 is 15 residues long. The J segment lost 5 bases and the V segment lost 5 bases, leaving 6 bases of the junction unmatched. Written as DNA, the CDR3 is TGTGCCAGCAGTCCTCGCGGGACTAGCGGGGAGACCCAGTACTTC. Its translation is CASSPRGTSGETQYF.

This clonotype was counted a few times. This rearrangement joins TRBV5-1 to TRBJ2-7, with TRBD2 identical over 7 bases. CDR3 size: 15 residues. V shed 4 bases and J 3 bases; nucleotides not matched to a gene: 10. Germline CDR1 and CDR2: SGHRS and YFSETQ. The CDR3 nucleotides are TGCGCCAGCAGCCCCGGTGTGGGGACTAACTACGAGCAGTACTTC. This encodes CASSPGVGTNYEQYF.

This clonotype has only a few counts. This chain joins TRBV7-3 and TRBJ2-7; D is unresolved. This CDR3 has 17 amino acids. With 2 bases removed from V and 1 base from J, the gap between germline ends came to 18 bases. The germline V gene encodes CDR1 SGHTA and CDR2 FQGTGA. In nucleotides, the CDR3 is TGTGCCAGCAGCTTAGTTCGCTCAGACACAGTATCCTACGAGCAGTACTTC. Encoded protein: CASSLVRSDTVSYEQYF.

This clonotype appeared once. CDR3 in amino acids: CASSLALASATDTQYF. The CDR3 bases are TGCGCCAGCAGCTTGGCCCTGGCTAGCGCCACAGATACGCAGTATTTT. The chain combines TRBV5-1 with TRBJ2-3; possibly TRBD2 for D (6 bases). Germline values: CDR1 SGHRS, CDR2 YFSETQ. The CDR3 contains 16 residues. V lost 0 bases and J 2 bases, leaving 13 bases between the germline ends.

On this clonotype itself: This may come from a read error, since a much larger clone is one base off. This chain uses TRBV4-1 with TRBJ2-4; possibly TRBD1 for D (6 bases). The CDR3 runs to 18 residues. V gave up 0 bases and J gave up 15 bases, with 30 bases separating them. The germline CDR1 and CDR2 sequences are MGHRA and YSYEKL. The CDR3 loop reads CASSQDRLTGLSYNERYF. In nucleotides, the CDR3 is TGCGCCAGCAGCCAAGATAGGCTAACAGGGTTGTCCTACAATGAGCGGTACTTC.

Ten or more counts support this clonotype. The V gene is TRBV3-1, the J gene TRBJ2-1, with 8 bases lining up with TRBD2. The CDR3 extends over 15 amino acids. V dropped 4 bases and J dropped 4; count of bases not matched to a gene: 6. Per the germline V gene, CDR1 is LGHDT and CDR2 is YNNKEL (reference sequence). For the CDR3, the DNA is TGTGCCAGCAGCCGCCCGGGGGGGCCTTACAATGAGCAGTTCTTC. Translation: CASSRPGGPYNEQFF.

V gene TRBV20-1 combines with J gene TRBJ1-5; 7 bases match TRBD1. Per germline, CDR1 DFQATT and CDR2 SNEGSKA (reference sequence). V was pared by 0 bases and J by 1 base, with 12 bases of the junction left unmatched. This CDR3 region has 18 residues. CDR3 sequence reads: CSARDSRTQGISNQPQHF. CDR3 nucleotide sequence: TGCAGTGCTAGAGATTCCCGGACACAGGGGATCAGCAATCAGCCCCAGCATTTT.

This clonotype was seen more than once but under ten times. The rearrangement joins TRBV9 to TRBJ2-5, with 8 bases fitting TRBD1. CDR3 length equals 15 residues. J lost 5 bases, V lost 0 bases, and 6 bases had no gene match. CDR1 SGDLS and CDR2 YYNGEE come from the germline V gene. CDR3 amino acids: CASSVAGQGGETQYF. CDR3 DNA: TGTGCCAGCAGCGTAGCCGGACAGGGCGGGGAGACCCAGTACTTC.

Concerning this clonotype itself: A junction boundary mismatches the germline segment, possibly from a read error. The chain links TRBV30 to TRBJ1-1; D remains ambiguous. CDR3 length: 11 residues. The germline CDR1 and CDR2 sequences are GTSNPN and SVGIG (reference sequence). Here the CDR3 DNA reads TGTGCCGGGAGTACTTTGGGTGAAGCTTTCTTT. Its translation is CAGSTLGEAFF. Full variable domain (remainder filled in from reference TRBV30 and TRBJ1-1): SQTIHQWPATLVQPVGSPLSLECTVEGTSNPNLYWYRQAAGRGLQLLFYSVGIGQISSEVPQNLSASRPQDRQFILSSKKLLLSDSGFYLCAGSTLGEAFFGQGTRLTVV.

Ten or more counts support this clonotype. The V and J genes are TRBV28 and TRBJ2-7; unclear D gene. The V gene lost 7 bases and the J gene lost 2 bases, with 12 bases spanning the gap. Germline V gene lookup returns CDR1 MDHEN and CDR2 SYDVKM. The CDR3 contains 13 residues. CDR3 DNA: TGTGCCAGCAAACATACAAGAGCCTACGAGCAGTACTTC. It encodes CASKHTRAYEQYF.